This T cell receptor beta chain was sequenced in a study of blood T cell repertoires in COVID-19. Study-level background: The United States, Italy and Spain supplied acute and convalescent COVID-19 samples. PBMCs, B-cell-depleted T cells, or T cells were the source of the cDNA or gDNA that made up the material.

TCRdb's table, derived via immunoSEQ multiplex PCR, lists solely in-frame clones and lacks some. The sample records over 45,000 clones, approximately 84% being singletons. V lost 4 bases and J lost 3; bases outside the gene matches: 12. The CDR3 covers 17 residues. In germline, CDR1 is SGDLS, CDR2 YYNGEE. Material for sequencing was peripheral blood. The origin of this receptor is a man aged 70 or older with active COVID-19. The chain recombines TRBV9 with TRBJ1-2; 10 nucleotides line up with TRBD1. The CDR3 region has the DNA TGTGCCAGCAGCCCGACCTCCCGACAGGGGGCAGACTATGGCTACACCTTC. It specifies CASSPTSRQGADYGYTF.